Shown below are 21 T cell receptor beta chains from a single sample sequenced in a study of shared clonotypes between healthy human individuals. Clones were sequenced by immunoSEQ multiplex PCR, and TCRdb holds only the in-frame ones, with some missing. The sample has a few hundred thousand clones; roughly 85% are singletons. Sequenced input: PBMCs. Receptors originate from a woman between 40 and 55 years old in good health. Some clones in this sample may be carry-over from other donors' samples.

The J gene is TRBJ2-1, the V gene TRBV4-1; D gene ambiguous. The CDR3 totals 13 residues. Germline values: CDR1 MGHRA, CDR2 YSYEKL. V was clipped by 3 bases and J by 6 bases, with 9 bases between them. CDR3 sequence reads: CASSHSYPNEQFF. The CDR3 bases are TGCGCCAGCAGCCATAGTTATCCCAATGAGCAGTTCTTC.

The gene calls are TRBV30 and TRBJ2-2, with a possible D match to TRBD2 (5 bases). CDR3 length: 15 amino acids. Trimming removed 0 bases from V and 4 bases from J, with 12 bases in between. Germline CDR1 reads GTSNPN; CDR2 reads SVGIG (reference sequence). DNA of the CDR3: TGTGCCTGGAGTGTACTACTAGGAGCCACCGGGGAGCTGTTTTTT. Its protein is CAWSVLLGATGELFF.

The CDR3: CASSYIGSQEDYEQYF. CDR3 DNA sequence: TGTGCCAGCAGTTACATAGGGAGCCAGGAGGACTACGAGCAGTACTTC. The V gene is TRBV6-5, the J gene TRBJ2-7; maybe TRBD2 (5 bases). The CDR3 is made up of 16 amino acids. The germline V and J ends were trimmed by 2 bases and 3 bases, with 17 bases remaining between them. Germline V lookup: CDR1 MNHEY, CDR2 SVGAGI.

A word on this clone: The same CDR3 can be traced to other DNA sequences in this sample. The rearrangement uses TRBV30 and TRBJ2-1; D gene ambiguous. The CDR3 is 13 residues long. V dropped 3 bases and J dropped 0 bases, with 6 bases sitting between them. Germline CDR1 reads GTSNPN; CDR2 reads SVGIG (reference sequence). This chain's CDR3 is CAWRDGSYNEQFF. As DNA, the CDR3 is TGTGCCTGGAGGGACGGCTCCTACAATGAGCAGTTCTTC.

This sequence joins TRBV19 and TRBJ2-1; either TRBD1 or TRBD2 may fit D (5 bases each). Trimming removed 4 bases from V and 0 bases from J, with 10 bases in between. Germline CDR1 LNHDA, CDR2 SQIVND (reference sequence). This CDR3 comprises 15 residues. CDR3 sequence: CASSRSGSSYNEQFF. DNA for the CDR3: TGTGCCAGTAGTAGATCAGGGAGCTCCTACAATGAGCAGTTCTTC.

The rearrangement links TRBV9 to TRBJ2-2; 8 positions agree with TRBD2. CDR3 length equals 17 residues. Per germline, CDR1 SGDLS and CDR2 YYNGEE. V lost 0 bases, J lost 5 bases, and 9 bases stayed unmatched. The CDR3 loop is CASSVGPAGDPTGELFF. As DNA, the CDR3 is TGTGCCAGCAGCGTAGGACCAGCGGGAGACCCTACCGGGGAGCTGTTTTTT.

The chain recombines TRBV28 with TRBJ1-2; D gene unclear. The length of the CDR3 is 13 residues. Trimming shortened V by 5 bases and J by 4 bases, and 11 bases separated the two germline ends. CDR1 and CDR2 (germline): MDHEN, SYDVKM. The CDR3 bases are TGTGCCAGCAGTCTCCCGGGTTTCTATGGCTACACCTTC. It translates to CASSLPGFYGYTF.

This rearrangement joins TRBV2 to TRBJ2-5; D is uncertain. The V and J ends lost 1 base and 3 bases respectively, with 9 bases between them. The CDR3 sequence is 14 residues long. In germline, CDR1 is SNHLY, CDR2 FYNNEI. The CDR3 coding sequence is TGTGCCAGCAGTGAAGGGCTCTGGAAAGAGACCCAGTACTTC. This gives the protein CASSEGLWKETQYF. Full variable domain (remainder filled in from reference TRBV2 and TRBJ2-5): EPEVTQTPSHQVTQMGQEVILRCVPISNHLYFYWYRQILGQKVEFLVSFYNNEISEKSEIFDDQFSVERPDGSNFTLKIRSTKLEDSAMYFCASSEGLWKETQYFGPGTRLLVL.

J is TRBJ2-3 and V is TRBV6-5; possible D gene TRBD2, 5 bases. Per germline, CDR1 MNHEY and CDR2 SVGAGI. The CDR3 covers 13 residues. Trimming stripped 5 bases from V and 3 bases from J, with 9 bases between. The DNA of the CDR3 is TGTGCCAGCAGTCGAGGGAAGACAGATACGCAGTATTTT. This sequence encodes CASSRGKTDTQYF.

This sequence joins TRBV5-1 and TRBJ2-5, with 7 bases identical to TRBD2. This CDR3 spans 15 amino acids. V lost 0 bases, J lost 3 bases, and 5 bases stayed unmatched. Germline V gives CDR1 SGHRS, CDR2 YFSETQ. CDR3 nucleotide sequence: TGCGCCAGCAGCTTGGGGGACTACCCTGAAGAGACCCAGTACTTC. Translated: CASSLGDYPEETQYF.

The rearrangement uses TRBV10-3 and TRBJ2-1, with TRBD1 matching over 9 bases. The germline CDR1 and CDR2 sequences are ENHRY and SYGVKD. CDR3 size: 14 residues. The ends lost 11 bases at V and 5 bases at J; junction bases unmatched: 10. CDR3 coding DNA: TGTGCCGTGCGAACGGGACAGGGAAACAATGAGCAGTTCTTC. Translation: CAVRTGQGNNEQFF.

This sequence joins TRBV9 and TRBJ2-5; D gene ambiguous. Per germline, CDR1 SGDLS and CDR2 YYNGEE. CDR3 size: 13 residues. The V end lost 0 bases, the J end lost 4 bases, and 7 bases lay between the germline ends. CDR3 region: CASSVAGPETQYF. CDR3 bases: TGTGCCAGCAGCGTAGCGGGTCCAGAGACCCAGTACTTC.

The chain has TRBV7-9 and TRBJ2-1; 8 bases agree with TRBD2. The length of the CDR3 is 16 residues. The germline gives CDR1 SEHNR, CDR2 FQNEAQ (reference sequence). Trimming took 5 bases from V and 1 from J; bases not matched to a gene: 7. CDR3 coding DNA: TGTGCCAGCAGCCTCATAGCGGGATCATCCTACAATGAGCAGTTCTTC. It is translated as CASSLIAGSSYNEQFF.

The gene calls are TRBV7-9 and TRBJ2-5; D is possibly TRBD2 (5 bases). The V end lost 5 bases, the J end lost 5 bases, and 9 bases lay between the germline ends. Germline assignment: CDR1 SEHNR and CDR2 FQNEAQ (reference sequence). The CDR3 totals 12 residues. The chain's CDR3 is CASSPSSETQYF. In DNA, the CDR3 is TGTGCCAGCAGCCCTAGCTCGGAGACCCAGTACTTC. Looking up the rest from reference TRBV7-9 and TRBJ2-5 gives the full variable domain: DTGVSQNPRHKITKRGQNVTFRCDPISEHNRLYWYRQTLGQGPEFLTYFQNEAQLEKSRLLSDRFSAERPKGSFSTLEIQRTEQGDSAMYLCASSPSSETQYFGPGTRLLVL.

The V call is TRBV4-2, the J call TRBJ2-7; D may be TRBD1 (6 bases). The CDR3 consists of 14 residues. CDR1 LGHNA and CDR2 YNFKEQ come from the germline V gene. V lost 0 bases, J lost 3 bases, and 9 bases lay in between. The DNA for the CDR3 is TGTGCCAGCAGCCAAGAATGGGGGCGCTACGAGCAGTACTTC. It specifies CASSQEWGRYEQYF.

The chain joins TRBV7-3 to TRBJ2-7; unclear D gene. Trimming took 0 bases from V and 7 from J, leaving 10 bases between them. The CDR3 is 13 residues long. Germline-derived CDR1 and CDR2 are SGHTA and FQGTGA. CDR3 in amino acids: CASSLTPGTEQYF. The CDR3 coding sequence is TGTGCCAGCAGCTTAACCCCGGGCACGGAGCAGTACTTC.

V usage is TRBV5-1 and J usage is TRBJ1-4; 7 nucleotides agree with TRBD1. Trimming took 3 bases from V and 7 from J; bases not matched to a gene: 3. Germline assignment: CDR1 SGHRS and CDR2 YFSETQ. The CDR3 totals 13 residues. The CDR3 sequence is CASSWTGTEKLFF. The CDR3 DNA is TGCGCCAGCAGCTGGACAGGCACTGAAAAACTGTTTTTT.

The V and J genes are TRBV7-2 and TRBJ2-7, with unresolved D. Trimming removed 5 bases at V and 6 bases at J, with 11 bases between. The CDR3 extends over 12 amino acids. The germline gives CDR1 SGHTA, CDR2 FQGNSA. This CDR3 is CASSRPGGEQYF. DNA for the CDR3: TGTGCCAGCAGCCGACCGGGCGGCGAGCAGTACTTC.

The rearrangement links TRBV7-9 to TRBJ2-1, with 9 bases that match TRBD2. The CDR3 loop spans 15 amino acids. Per germline, CDR1 SEHNR and CDR2 FQNEAQ (reference sequence). The trim removed 5 bases at V and 8 bases at J, leaving 10 bases unmatched. Written as DNA, the CDR3 is TGTGCCAGCAGCCCCCGGGCGGGAGGGCGCCATGAGCAGTTCTTC. This sequence encodes CASSPRAGGRHEQFF.

J is TRBJ2-2 and V is TRBV27; TRBD1 matches 10 bases. The V gene end was trimmed by 2 bases and the J gene end by 1 base; junction bases not matched to a gene: 4. The CDR3 loop spans 17 amino acids. CDR1 MNHEY and CDR2 SMNVEV come from the germline V gene (reference sequence). The chain's CDR3 is CASSLGGQGGNTGELFF. CDR3 nucleotide sequence: TGTGCCAGCAGTTTAGGCGGACAGGGGGGGAACACCGGGGAGCTGTTTTTT.

As concerns this clone: The same CDR3 is also encoded by other DNA sequences in this sample. The chain has TRBV10-3 and TRBJ2-6; D ambiguous. The germline V gene encodes CDR1 ENHRY and CDR2 SYGVKD. The CDR3 runs 13 residues. Trimming removed 6 bases from V and 2 bases from J, with 5 bases in between. As DNA, the CDR3 is TGTGCCATCAGCCCGGCTGGGGCCAACGTCCTGACTTTC. Translation: CAISPAGANVLTF.